The 29 T cell receptor beta chains below come from one sample, sequenced in a study of PD-1 blockade in classical Hodgkin lymphoma. Assay: immunoSEQ multiplex PCR; the TCRdb copy retains only in-frame clones and omits some. There are roughly 100,000 clones in the sample; 90% to 95% occur only once, and just under 2% lies in the top ten. Time point described: cycle 4 day 1 (C4D1), after less than seven weeks of nivolumab. No patient escaped relapse after autologous stem cell transplantation, and brentuximab vedotin exposure varied. Specimen: peripheral blood mononuclear cells (PBMCs), collected before the fourth cycle of nivolumab. These receptors were obtained from a human donor with classical Hodgkin lymphoma.

CDR3 nucleotide sequence: TGTGCCAGCAGGGACTCCTACGAGCAGTACTTC. Protein sequence: CASRDSYEQYF. The chain employs TRBV6-5 and TRBJ2-7; no firm D call. Germline V gene sequence: CDR1 MNHEY, CDR2 SVGAGI. This CDR3 has 11 residues. V was pared by 6 bases and J by 0 bases, with 3 bases between.

The J gene is TRBJ2-5, the V gene TRBV7-8; tentative D call: TRBD1 (6 bases). V was clipped by 10 bases and J by 2 bases, with 14 bases between them. The germline V gene has CDR1 SGHVS and CDR2 FQNEAQ. The CDR3 consists of 13 residues. CDR3 loop: CATQRTAQETQYF. CDR3 sequence (DNA): TGTGCCACCCAGCGGACAGCACAAGAGACCCAGTACTTC.

Notes on this clone: At one of its ends the junction is not consistent with the germline gene, which may arise from a read error. The rearrangement joins TRBV9 to TRBJ1-1; D is uncertain. Germline CDR1 SGDLS, CDR2 YYNGEE. The CDR3 length is 13 residues. CDR3 sequence reads: CASSVAWNAEAFF. The DNA of the CDR3 is TGTGCCAGCAGCGTAGCCTGGAACGCTGAAGCTTTCTTT.

CDR3 sequence reads: CASSVREDGTSGRNEQFF. DNA of the CDR3: TGCGCCAGCAGCGTGCGAGAGGACGGGACTAGCGGGAGGAATGAGCAGTTCTTC. This sequence joins TRBV5-1 and TRBJ2-1; 15 nucleotides match TRBD2. V was clipped by 4 bases and J by 7 bases; unmatched bases: 12. The CDR3 spans 18 residues. Germline CDR1 is SGHRS and CDR2 is YFSETQ.

This chain connects TRBV9 to TRBJ2-7; 7 bases fit TRBD2. Germline trimming cut 0 bases from V and 6 bases from J; bases unmatched to any gene: 0. Germline V lookup: CDR1 SGDLS, CDR2 YYNGEE. This CDR3 has 12 residues. The DNA for the CDR3 is TGTGCCAGCAGCGTAGGGGAGGGCGAGCAGTACTTC. Amino acids: CASSVGEGEQYF. Complete variable domain (other parts from reference TRBV9 and TRBJ2-7): DSGVTQTPKHLITATGQRVTLRCSPRSGDLSVYWYQQSLDQGLQFLIQYYNGEERAKGNILERFSAQQFPDLHSELNLSSLELGDSALYFCASSVGEGEQYFGPGTRLTVT.

The rearrangement links TRBV28 to TRBJ1-2; 8 bases fit TRBD1. The CDR3 covers 14 residues. Germline V lookup: CDR1 MDHEN, CDR2 SYDVKM. Trimming took 7 bases from V and 5 from J; bases not matched to a gene: 9. In DNA form, the CDR3 reads TGTGCCAGCATCCCCTCAGGGGGCGGTTATGGCTACACCTTC. Translating gives CASIPSGGGYGYTF.

The chain carries TRBV19 and TRBJ2-7; D perhaps matches TRBD2 (6 bases). Between the trimmed V and J ends, which lost 8 bases and 7 bases, there was a span of 12 bases. This CDR3 region has 11 residues. Per germline, CDR1 LNHDA and CDR2 SQIVND (reference sequence). In DNA form, the CDR3 reads TGTGCCAGTGGGGCGGGGATGGAGCAGTACTTC. Translating it yields CASGAGMEQYF.

This clone was seen a few times. V gene TRBV29-1 combines with J gene TRBJ2-7; 14 positions agree with TRBD2. V shed 1 base, J shed 4 bases, and the junction held 15 bases outside the gene matches. Germline CDR1 is SQVTM and CDR2 is ANQGSEA. This CDR3 is 19 amino acids long. CDR3 sequence (DNA): TGCAGCGTTGAAGCCAGACTAGCGGGAGGGCCGAAAAACTCTTACGAGCAGTACTTC. The encoded protein is CSVEARLAGGPKNSYEQYF.

The genes are TRBV7-2 and TRBJ1-1; the D is unclear. Trimming took 1 base from V and 0 from J, leaving 9 bases between them. The length of the CDR3 is 15 residues. Germline V gives CDR1 SGHTA, CDR2 FQGNSA. CDR3 nucleotide sequence: TGTGCCAGCAGCTTAGGGTCCAGACTGAACACTGAAGCTTTCTTT. Translating it yields CASSLGSRLNTEAFF. Looking up the rest from reference TRBV7-2 and TRBJ1-1 gives the full variable domain: GAGVSQSPSNKVTEKGKDVELRCDPISGHTALYWYRQSLGQGLEFLIYFQGNSAPDKSGLPSDRFSAERTGGSVSTLTIQRTQQEDSAVYLCASSLGSRLNTEAFFGQGTRLTVV.

The count of this clone is one. The rearrangement joins TRBV28 to TRBJ1-4; weak D call: TRBD1 (5 bases). Germline lookup yields CDR1 MDHEN and CDR2 SYDVKM. V shed 3 bases and J shed 5 bases, with 10 bases lying between them. This CDR3 comprises 14 residues. The CDR3 spells CASSLTVSNEKLFF. The CDR3 DNA reads as TGTGCCAGCAGTTTGACAGTATCGAATGAAAAACTGTTTTTT.

The chain employs TRBV6-5 and TRBJ2-3; TRBD1 matches at 8 bases. Per germline, CDR1 MNHEY and CDR2 SVGAGI. There are 14 residues in the CDR3. The junction had 5 bases not matched to a gene; V was cut back by 6 bases and J by 3 bases. The CDR3 DNA reads as TGTGCCAGCAGCAGAGACAGGGGTACAGATACGCAGTATTTT. Amino acid sequence: CASSRDRGTDTQYF.

The rearrangement links TRBV11-2 to TRBJ1-2; TRBD1 aligns across 7 bases. Losses at the gene ends were 4 bases for V and 3 bases for J; bases not matched to a gene: 5. The CDR3 loop spans 14 amino acids. The V gene's germline CDR1 is SGHAT and CDR2 FQNNGV. The CDR3 DNA reads TGTGCCAGCAGCTATCCCGGGACAGACTATGGCTACACCTTC. It encodes CASSYPGTDYGYTF. Supplemented by reference TRBV11-2 and TRBJ1-2, the full variable domain reads EAGVAQSPRYKIIEKRQSVAFWCNPISGHATLYWYQQILGQGPKLLIQFQNNGVVDDSQLPKDRFSAERLKGVDSTLKIQPAKLEDSAVYLCASSYPGTDYGYTFGSGTRLTVV.

The V call is TRBV27, the J call TRBJ2-2, with TRBD2 identical over 10 bases. Germline V gives CDR1 MNHEY, CDR2 SMNVEV (reference sequence). Trimming at V came to 0 bases and at J to 8 bases, leaving 6 bases not matched to a gene. CDR3 size: 16 residues. The CDR3 sequence: CASSLSPSGSGGELFF. DNA of the CDR3: TGTGCCAGCAGTTTATCGCCTAGCGGGAGTGGAGGGGAGCTGTTTTTT.

This clone came up once. The chain combines TRBV5-6 with TRBJ1-1, with D possibly TRBD1 on 5 matching bases. Trimming took off 4 bases at V and 8 bases at J, with 21 bases between the two ends. Germline CDR1 is SGHDT and CDR2 is YYEEEE. The CDR3 is made up of 15 amino acids. The CDR3 loop is CASSAPQGTRTEAFF. As DNA, the CDR3 is TGTGCCAGCAGCGCCCCGCAGGGCACAAGGACGGAAGCTTTCTTT.

The chain recombines TRBV2 with TRBJ1-4; 8 nucleotides line up with TRBD1. After removal of 6 bases from V and 3 bases from J, the junction contained 12 bases not matched to a gene. Germline V CDR1 and CDR2: SNHLY, FYNNEI. CDR3 length equals 17 residues. CDR3 DNA: TGTGCCAGCAGCCCAGGACAGGGAACTCTCCCTAATGAAAAACTGTTTTTT. Translated: CASSPGQGTLPNEKLFF.

The chain joins TRBV10-2 to TRBJ2-1; TRBD2 aligns across 9 bases. The CDR3 runs 14 residues. Unmatched junction bases numbered 2, after V lost 4 bases and J lost 4 bases. The germline gives CDR1 WSHSY, CDR2 SAAADI. The CDR3 DNA follows: TGCGCCAGCAGTGCGGCGGGAGGGTACAATGAGCAGTTCTTC. Protein product: CASSAAGGYNEQFF.

CDR3 sequence: CASSRDLPGGEQYF. The CDR3 nucleotides read TGTGCCAGCAGCCGGGACCTCCCCGGCGGCGAGCAGTACTTC. The rearrangement joins TRBV7-6 to TRBJ2-7; TRBD1 or TRBD2 may be the D gene (5 bases each). Germline assignment: CDR1 SGHVS and CDR2 FNYEAQ. The CDR3 consists of 14 residues. Deletions cut 5 bases from V and 6 bases from J, with 17 bases between.

V and J are TRBV7-9 and TRBJ1-1; TRBD1 might be the D (5 bases). Germline values: CDR1 SEHNR, CDR2 FQNEAQ (reference sequence). The length of the CDR3 is 15 residues. V lost 4 bases and J 8 bases, leaving 20 bases between the germline ends. CDR3 sequence (DNA): TGTGCCAGCAGCTGGGGGGGAAATCCGCCCCGAGAAGCTTTCTTT. This sequence encodes CASSWGGNPPREAFF.

This clone was seen only once. This chain links TRBV7-9 with TRBJ2-7; 7 bases line up with TRBD2. Germline CDR1 SEHNR, CDR2 FQNEAQ (reference sequence). The CDR3 is 15 amino acids. V trimming: 4 bases; J trimming: 0 bases; junction bases outside the gene matches: 6. CDR3 protein: CASSSRTGGSYEQYF. Here the CDR3 DNA reads TGTGCCAGCAGCTCCCGCACGGGAGGCTCCTACGAGCAGTACTTC.

The chain uses TRBV6-5 and TRBJ1-1, with a tentative D call TRBD1 (6 bases). The V gene lost 9 bases and the J gene lost 4 bases, with 21 bases spanning the gap. CDR1 and CDR2 (germline): MNHEY, SVGAGI. The CDR3 is 15 residues long. CDR3 in amino acids: CASCEFRGLATEAFF. The CDR3 DNA is TGTGCCAGTTGCGAGTTCAGGGGTTTGGCCACTGAAGCTTTCTTT.

V gene TRBV5-1 combines with J gene TRBJ2-7, with TRBD1 matching over 11 bases. There are 15 residues in the CDR3. CDR1 is SGHRS and CDR2 is YFSETQ in the germline V gene. V was clipped by 0 bases and J by 3 bases; unmatched bases: 2. CDR3 protein: CASSLVGTGGYEQYF. CDR3 nucleotides: TGCGCCAGCAGCTTGGTGGGGACAGGGGGCTACGAGCAGTACTTC.

Only one count was recorded for this clone. The chain uses TRBV28 and TRBJ1-1; perhaps TRBD1 as D (5 bases). Per the germline V gene, CDR1 is MDHEN and CDR2 is SYDVKM. The CDR3 covers 16 residues. Trimming stripped 0 bases from V and 1 base from J, with 12 bases between. Here the CDR3 DNA reads TGTGCCAGCAGTTTATGGGCATCGGGGGAGAACACTGAAGCTTTCTTT. Its translation is CASSLWASGENTEAFF.

This chain joins TRBV6-5 and TRBJ1-6, with D tentatively TRBD1 (5 bases). Trimming stripped 0 bases from V and 7 bases from J, with 13 bases between. The V gene's germline CDR1 is MNHEY and CDR2 SVGAGI. This CDR3 has 16 amino acids. This CDR3 is CASSYSLGQGNSPLHF. CDR3 coding DNA: TGTGCCAGCAGTTACTCGTTAGGCCAGGGAAATTCACCCCTCCACTTT.

A remark on this clone: A read error may produce the germline difference seen at one junction end. The CDR3 nucleotides are TGTGCCGGCAGTGAATTCGGGGGGCTCTATGGCTACACCTTC. It yields the protein CAGSEFGGLYGYTF. This chain joins TRBV6-5 and TRBJ1-2; weak D call: TRBD1 (6 bases). This CDR3 is 14 amino acids long. Per germline, CDR1 MNHEY and CDR2 SVGAGI.

The CDR3 DNA is TGTGCCAGCAGCTTAGTAGTTTTTTCGCGGGAGTGGGCCTACGAGCAGTACTTC. Amino acid sequence: CASSLVVFSREWAYEQYF. The rearrangement links TRBV7-8 to TRBJ2-7; 7 bases map to TRBD2. J lost 2 bases, V lost 1 base, and 14 bases had no gene match. Looked up from germline, CDR1 is SGHVS and CDR2 is FQNEAQ. CDR3 size: 18 residues.

This clone has only one observation. The rearrangement joins TRBV5-4 to TRBJ2-7, with 10 bases lining up with TRBD2. Germline V lookup: CDR1 SGHNT, CDR2 YYREEE (reference sequence). With V trimmed by 1 base and J by 5 bases, 3 bases remained unmatched. The CDR3 covers 14 residues. The CDR3 nucleotides are TGTGCCAGCAGCTTGAAACTAGCGGGAAACGAGCAGTACTTC. Translating it yields CASSLKLAGNEQYF.

The genes are TRBV27 and TRBJ2-3; D is ambiguous. This CDR3 region has 13 residues. Trimming took 0 bases from V and 6 from J, leaving 7 bases between them. Germline V gene data show CDR1 as MNHEY and CDR2 as SMNVEV (reference sequence). This chain's CDR3 is CASSLSRVDTQYF. Written as DNA, the CDR3 is TGTGCCAGCAGTTTATCTCGGGTGGATACGCAGTATTTT.

This chain joins TRBV28 and TRBJ2-3; D possibly uses TRBD1 or TRBD2 (5 bases each). Trimming stripped 4 bases from V and 2 bases from J, with 13 bases between. CDR1 is MDHEN, CDR2 SYDVKM, per germline. The CDR3 length is 15 residues. The CDR3 reads CASSSSGRITDTQYF. For the CDR3, the DNA is TGTGCCAGCAGTTCATCGGGACGGATCACAGATACGCAGTATTTT.

The chain combines TRBV5-1 with TRBJ1-4; 7 bases agree with TRBD1. Germline V lookup: CDR1 SGHRS, CDR2 YFSETQ. The CDR3 is made up of 16 amino acids. Losses at the gene ends were 0 bases for V and 7 bases for J; bases not matched to a gene: 9. Written as DNA, the CDR3 is TGCGCCAGCAGCTTGGTTAGTCGACAGGGAAGTGAAAAACTGTTTTTT. Residues: CASSLVSRQGSEKLFF. Full variable domain (outside the CDR3, taken from reference TRBV5-1 and TRBJ1-4): KAGVTQTPRYLIKTRGQQVTLSCSPISGHRSVSWYQQTPGQGLQFLFEYFSETQRNKGNFPGRFSGRQFSNSRSEMNVSTLELGDSALYLCASSLVSRQGSEKLFFGSGTQLSVL.